The next 32 T cell receptor beta chains were all read from a single sample in a study of spatial heterogeneity in lung cancer. TCRdb fed the 5' RACE reads into MiXCR, producing one record per CDR3 protein. The sample holds some 50,000 distinct CDR3 sequences, roughly 10% seen once. Time point meaning: sample taken at primary tumor resection. Whole RNA, isolated from tumor, nontumor lung or frozen PBMC, was sequenced without prior sorting. The sequencing here drew on PBMCs, taken at surgery. These receptor sequences come from a female donor with early-stage non-small cell lung cancer.

This clonotype has ten or more counts. The CDR3 reads CASSSGALISYEQYF. The DNA for the CDR3 is TGTGCCAGCAGTTCCGGGGCCCTCATCTCCTACGAGCAGTACTTC. The chain is built from TRBV6-2 or TRBV6-3 and TRBJ2-7; D tentatively reads TRBD1 or TRBD2 (5 bases each). Germline values: CDR1 MNHEY, CDR2 SVGEGT. Between the trimmed V and J ends, which lost 4 bases and 0 bases, there was a span of 13 bases. This CDR3 comprises 15 residues.

The chain employs TRBV28 and TRBJ2-7; D is unresolved. Looked up from germline, CDR1 is MDHEN and CDR2 is SYDVKM. This CDR3 spans 14 amino acids. V was shortened by 7 bases and J by 2 bases, with 15 bases between the two germline ends. CDR3 region: CASIGRYDTYEQYF. DNA for the CDR3: TGTGCCAGCATCGGGCGGTACGATACCTACGAGCAGTACTTC.

This clonotype was detected ten times or more. The V gene is TRBV5-1, the J gene TRBJ1-3; D is ambiguous. Trimming took off 0 bases at V and 0 bases at J, with 7 bases between the two ends. This CDR3 region has 15 residues. Germline V gene data show CDR1 as SGHRS and CDR2 as YFSETQ. CDR3 DNA sequence: TGCGCCAGCAGCTTGGAGCCCGGCTCTGGAAACACCATATATTTT. Protein sequence: CASSLEPGSGNTIYF. Together with reference TRBV5-1 and TRBJ1-3, the CDR3 gives the full variable domain: KAGVTQTPRYLIKTRGQQVTLSCSPISGHRSVSWYQQTPGQGLQFLFEYFSETQRNKGNFPGRFSGRQFSNSRSEMNVSTLELGDSALYLCASSLEPGSGNTIYFGEGSWLTVV.

This clonotype turned up a few times. Here the CDR3 reads CASSPSIAGGEKLFF. DNA of the CDR3: TGTGCCAGCTCACCATCAATCGCAGGGGGTGAAAAACTGTTTTTT. The rearrangement uses TRBV18 and TRBJ1-4, with TRBD1 identical over 7 bases. V shed 2 bases, J shed 7 bases, and the junction held 7 bases outside the gene matches. Germline values: CDR1 KGHSH, CDR2 LQKENI. The CDR3 runs to 15 residues.

The chain combines TRBV6-5 with TRBJ2-3, with 9 bases that match TRBD2. Losses at the gene ends were 6 bases for V and 1 base for J; bases not matched to a gene: 5. The CDR3 is made up of 15 amino acids. Germline assignment: CDR1 MNHEY and CDR2 SVGAGI. In DNA, the CDR3 is TGTGCCAGCAGCTCAGCGGGGGGTGGCACAGATACGCAGTATTTT. This gives the protein CASSSAGGGTDTQYF.

The chain carries TRBV9 and TRBJ2-3, with 9 bases aligning to TRBD2. The germline V gene has CDR1 SGDLS and CDR2 YYNGEE. The CDR3 totals 15 residues. V lost 5 bases to trimming and J lost 5 bases; unmatched junction nucleotides: 9. CDR3 amino acids: CASSEGGLAGDTQYF. CDR3 nucleotides: TGTGCCAGCAGTGAGGGGGGACTAGCTGGAGATACGCAGTATTTT.

V usage is TRBV5-6 and J usage is TRBJ1-1; a weak D match, TRBD1 (5 bases). With 4 bases removed from V and 2 bases from J, the gap between germline ends came to 15 bases. This CDR3 contains 15 residues. The germline V gene encodes CDR1 SGHDT and CDR2 YYEEEE. The CDR3 is CASSPGLTINTEAFF. CDR3 nucleotide sequence: TGTGCCAGCAGCCCAGGGCTCACTATTAACACTGAAGCTTTCTTT.

This chain joins TRBV7-2 and TRBJ2-1; D may be TRBD1 (6 bases). The V end lost 5 bases, the J end lost 2 bases, and 10 bases lay between the germline ends. The germline V gene encodes CDR1 SGHTA and CDR2 FQGNSA. The CDR3 loop spans 14 amino acids. Here the CDR3 DNA reads TGTGCCAGCAGCCGTACAGGGCCCTACAATGAGCAGTTCTTC. Protein sequence: CASSRTGPYNEQFF.

Only a few counts were recorded for this clonotype. J is TRBJ2-2 and V is TRBV2; 10 nucleotides line up with TRBD1. The CDR3 has 15 residues. The V gene end was trimmed by 6 bases and the J gene end by 4 bases; junction bases not matched to a gene: 5. CDR1 SNHLY and CDR2 FYNNEI come from the germline V gene. The CDR3 reads CASRGQGTLTGELFF. The CDR3 DNA reads as TGTGCCAGCAGGGGACAGGGGACGCTCACCGGGGAGCTGTTTTTT.

This clonotype was recorded many times. This chain uses TRBV7-2 with TRBJ2-7; no reliable D call. The CDR3 runs 13 residues. With 1 base removed from V and 1 base from J, the gap between germline ends came to 5 bases. Per the germline V gene, CDR1 is SGHTA and CDR2 is FQGNSA. The DNA for the CDR3 is TGTGCCAGCAGCTTAGTGGAGTCCTACGAGCAGTACTTC. This translates into CASSLVESYEQYF.

This clonotype was counted between two and nine times. J is TRBJ1-6 and V is TRBV9; the match to TRBD1 covers 9 bases. The CDR3 loop spans 16 amino acids. In germline, CDR1 is SGDLS, CDR2 YYNGEE. V dropped 4 bases and J dropped 6; count of bases not matched to a gene: 8. CDR3 sequence reads: CASSLRPGQGNSPLHF. The CDR3 bases are TGTGCCAGCAGCCTCCGCCCGGGACAGGGTAATTCACCCCTCCACTTT.

V and J are TRBV19 and TRBJ2-1; D may match TRBD1 or TRBD2 (5 bases each). CDR1 is LNHDA and CDR2 is SQIVND in the germline V gene (reference sequence). This CDR3 comprises 15 residues. V gave up 7 bases and J gave up 6 bases, with 19 bases separating them. Written as DNA, the CDR3 is TGTGCCAGTACCGATGCGTGGGGGAATGGCAATGAGCAGTTCTTC. The encoded protein is CASTDAWGNGNEQFF.

The table lists this clonotype with a few counts. The chain combines TRBV28 with TRBJ1-5; D is uncertain. Germline-derived CDR1 and CDR2 are MDHEN and SYDVKM. Deletions cut 5 bases from V and 7 bases from J, with 15 bases between. The CDR3 is 14 amino acids. For the CDR3, the DNA is TGTGCCAGCAGTACGACGGACCCACAACAGCCCCAGCATTTT. It translates to CASSTTDPQQPQHF.

The table lists this clonotype with many counts. The CDR3: CASSSTGTATYEQYF. In DNA, the CDR3 is TGTGCCAGCAGCTCAACCGGGACAGCCACCTACGAGCAGTACTTC. The chain has TRBV12-3 or TRBV12-4 and TRBJ2-7; the match to TRBD1 covers 7 bases. The junction had 10 bases not matched to a gene; V was cut back by 6 bases and J by 2 bases. The CDR3 spans 15 residues.

The chain is built from TRBV6-1 and TRBJ2-7; no firm D call. Trimming left V 2 bases short and J 4 bases short, with 3 bases between. CDR3 length: 11 amino acids. Germline V lookup: CDR1 MNHNS, CDR2 SASEGT. CDR3 loop: CASSEPYEQYF. In DNA form, the CDR3 reads TGTGCCAGCAGTGAACCTTACGAGCAGTACTTC.

This clonotype was observed once. The genes are TRBV6-5 and TRBJ2-2; a weak D match, TRBD1 (5 bases). The CDR3 loop spans 15 amino acids. The V gene's germline CDR1 is MNHEY and CDR2 SVGAGI. The V gene lost 4 bases and the J gene lost 5 bases, with 14 bases spanning the gap. Here the CDR3 DNA reads TGTGCCAGCAGTTCCCTTTCTAGGGGAACCGGGGAGCTGTTTTTT. Amino acids: CASSSLSRGTGELFF.

V usage is TRBV5-4 and J usage is TRBJ1-1; 7 bases fit TRBD1. Germline V lookup: CDR1 SGHNT, CDR2 YYREEE (reference sequence). This CDR3 region has 15 residues. The junction had 7 bases not matched to a gene; V was cut back by 4 bases and J by 1 base. CDR3 sequence (DNA): TGTGCCAGCAGCCCACCCACAGGGGCGAACACTGAAGCTTTCTTT. The encoded protein is CASSPPTGANTEAFF.

This chain connects TRBV19 to TRBJ1-1, with a tentative D call TRBD1 (5 bases). Per germline, CDR1 LNHDA and CDR2 SQIVND (reference sequence). Trimming removed 5 bases from V and 7 bases from J, with 17 bases in between. The CDR3 spans 14 residues. The CDR3 spells CASSPRAGLLEAFF. CDR3 DNA: TGTGCCAGTAGTCCCAGGGCGGGGCTCCTTGAAGCTTTCTTT.

The genes are TRBV5-1 and TRBJ1-1, with no clear D. Trimming pared 0 bases from V and 3 bases from J, leaving 6 bases between. CDR3 length: 13 residues. The V gene's germline CDR1 is SGHRS and CDR2 YFSETQ. The CDR3 DNA reads TGCGCCAGCAGCTTGGTGGTGGACACTGAAGCTTTCTTT. Protein: CASSLVVDTEAFF.

This clonotype showed up many times. The chain is built from TRBV11-2 and TRBJ2-7, with D tentatively TRBD1 or TRBD2 (6 bases each). V lost 5 bases and J lost 3, with 17 bases in between. The V gene's germline CDR1 is SGHAT and CDR2 FQNNGV. This CDR3 region has 15 residues. The CDR3 DNA reads TGTGCCAGCAGCGCTCAAGGCGGGGACATCTACGAGCAGTACTTC. Translating gives CASSAQGGDIYEQYF.

V gene TRBV19 combines with J gene TRBJ1-5; D is uncertain. This CDR3 spans 14 amino acids. The V and J ends lost 5 bases and 7 bases respectively, with 15 bases between them. From germline, CDR1 is LNHDA and CDR2 SQIVND (reference sequence). This CDR3 is CASSAGGQGQPQHF. The CDR3 DNA is TGTGCCAGTAGTGCCGGCGGCCAAGGACAGCCCCAGCATTTT.

J is TRBJ2-1 and V is TRBV19, with 9 positions matching TRBD2. In germline, CDR1 is LNHDA, CDR2 SQIVND (reference sequence). CDR3 size: 19 residues. After removal of 2 bases from V and 2 bases from J, the junction contained 13 bases not matched to a gene. CDR3 region: CASSITGRGRGGTYNEQFF. The CDR3, as DNA: TGTGCCAGTAGTATAACAGGACGTGGGCGGGGGGGCACCTACAATGAGCAGTTCTTC.

V is TRBV6-2 or TRBV6-3 and J is TRBJ2-5, with 8 bases identical to TRBD2. This CDR3 is 15 amino acids long. The ends lost 3 bases at V and 5 bases at J; junction bases unmatched: 8. Germline V gives CDR1 MNHEY, CDR2 SVGEGT. The CDR3, as DNA: TGTGCCAGCAGTTATGATCGGGGGGGTTCGGAGACCCAGTACTTC. Its protein product is CASSYDRGGSETQYF.

This clonotype came up a few times. The gene calls are TRBV29-1 and TRBJ2-7; D gene ambiguous. The CDR3 is 12 amino acids. CDR1 is SQVTM, CDR2 ANQGSEA, per germline. The V end lost 7 bases, the J end lost 0 bases, and 10 bases lay between the germline ends. This chain's CDR3 is CSALSPSYEQYF. CDR3 nucleotides: TGCAGCGCCCTATCTCCCTCCTACGAGCAGTACTTC.

For this clonotype: A much larger clone differs from this one at a single base, so this may be a read error. The chain combines TRBV9 with TRBJ2-5; tentatively, D is TRBD2 (6 bases). This CDR3 has 15 residues. The V end lost 0 bases, the J end lost 5 bases, and 14 bases lay between the germline ends. Germline V gives CDR1 SGDLS, CDR2 YYNGEE. The chain's CDR3 is CASSVAVGSGETQYF. CDR3 in DNA: TGTGCCAGCAGCGTAGCAGTGGGCAGCGGGGAGACCCAGTACTTC.

This clonotype was seen a few times. The rearrangement uses TRBV5-6 and TRBJ1-2; tentatively, D is TRBD1 (5 bases). The V end was cut by 4 bases, the J end by 4 bases, with 14 bases between. This CDR3 has 14 amino acids. In germline, CDR1 is SGHDT, CDR2 YYEEEE. CDR3 in DNA: TGTGCCAGCAGCCCCTATGGGGGGGGCTATGGCTACACCTTC. It specifies CASSPYGGGYGYTF.

This clonotype has more than one count but fewer than ten. The chain uses TRBV5-1 and TRBJ2-2, with 9 bases aligning to TRBD1. The CDR3 totals 17 residues. Germline assignment: CDR1 SGHRS and CDR2 YFSETQ. Trimming removed 3 bases from V and 4 bases from J; junction bases left unmatched: 10. Here the CDR3 reads CASSSEGQGVPTGELFF. The CDR3 DNA is TGCGCCAGCAGCTCAGAGGGACAGGGAGTCCCCACCGGGGAGCTGTTTTTT.

This chain uses TRBV20-1 with TRBJ2-1; TRBD2 aligns across 10 bases. J was trimmed by 9 bases and V by 5 bases; bases with no gene match: 13. CDR3 size: 15 residues. CDR1 is DFQATT, CDR2 SNEGSKA, per germline (reference sequence). CDR3 protein: CSASYLGLARGEQFF. The CDR3 nucleotides read TGCAGTGCTTCTTATTTGGGACTAGCGAGAGGTGAGCAGTTCTTC.

The rearrangement joins TRBV19 to TRBJ2-3; the match to TRBD2 covers 10 bases. The CDR3 has 17 residues. From germline, CDR1 is LNHDA and CDR2 SQIVND (reference sequence). Trimming removed 3 bases from V and 2 bases from J; junction bases left unmatched: 8. CDR3 sequence: CASSMGVAGGITDTQYF. In nucleotides, the CDR3 is TGTGCCAGTAGTATGGGGGTAGCGGGGGGTATCACAGATACGCAGTATTTT.

This clonotype was observed many times. Here the CDR3 reads CASSPPYRDSSYEQYF. Written as DNA, the CDR3 is TGTGCCAGCAGCCCTCCATACAGGGACTCCTCCTACGAGCAGTACTTC. The rearrangement links TRBV7-9 to TRBJ2-7, with D perhaps TRBD1 or TRBD2 (6 bases each). The germline V and J ends were trimmed by 5 bases and 0 bases, with 17 bases remaining between them. The CDR3 covers 16 residues. Looked up from germline, CDR1 is SEHNR and CDR2 is FQNEAQ (reference sequence).

The chain has TRBV28 and TRBJ2-1; D is perhaps TRBD2 (7 bases). The CDR3 has 17 residues. Per the germline V gene, CDR1 is MDHEN and CDR2 is SYDVKM. Between the trimmed V and J ends, which lost 3 bases and 7 bases, there was a span of 22 bases. The CDR3 nucleotides read TGTGCCAGCAGTTTTGGTCGGGTTGGACAGCGGGATAATGAGCAGTTCTTC. This translates into CASSFGRVGQRDNEQFF.

This clonotype was seen ten or more times. The V call is TRBV7-8, the J call TRBJ2-3, with a possible D match to TRBD1 (5 bases). Trimming took off 1 base at V and 4 bases at J, with 12 bases between the two ends. Germline CDR1 reads SGHVS; CDR2 reads FQNEAQ. CDR3 size: 15 residues. The CDR3 sequence: CASSLVESRADTQYF. The CDR3 region has the DNA TGTGCCAGCAGCTTAGTCGAGAGCAGGGCAGATACGCAGTATTTT.